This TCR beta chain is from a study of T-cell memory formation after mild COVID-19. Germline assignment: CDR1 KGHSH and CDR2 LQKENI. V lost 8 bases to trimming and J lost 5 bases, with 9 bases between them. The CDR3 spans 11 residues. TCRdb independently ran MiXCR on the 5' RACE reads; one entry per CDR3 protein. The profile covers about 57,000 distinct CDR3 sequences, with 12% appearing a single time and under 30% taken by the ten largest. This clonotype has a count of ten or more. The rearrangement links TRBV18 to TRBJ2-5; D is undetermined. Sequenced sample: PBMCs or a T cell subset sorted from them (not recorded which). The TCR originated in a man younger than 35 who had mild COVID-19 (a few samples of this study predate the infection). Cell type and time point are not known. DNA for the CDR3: TGTGCCAGCAGCCCTCAGGAGACCCAGTACTTC. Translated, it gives CASSPQETQYF.